This T cell receptor (beta chain) is drawn from a study of PD-L1 blockade in urothelial cancer. In the study overall: Analyzed time points were 3 weeks (second dose) and 6 weeks after therapy began.

Time point given: peripheral blood 6 weeks after treatment start. Metastatic or locally advanced urothelial carcinoma was present in the patients. Each PCR had synthetic TCR analog templates added to it as a spike-in. Clones were sequenced by immunoSEQ multiplex PCR, and TCRdb holds only the in-frame ones, with some missing. The sample records some 41,000 clones, 83% being singletons. Trimming cost V 6 bases and J 4 bases; bases outside gene matches: 10. This CDR3 has 16 residues. CDR1 and CDR2 (germline): MDHEN, SYDVKM. V and J are TRBV28 and TRBJ1-3; 9 bases line up with TRBD1. The TCR comes from a man aged 55 to 70 with urothelial cancer. The starting material was PBMCs, obtained around atezolizumab (anti-PD-L1) treatment. The CDR3 region has the DNA TGTGCCAGCAGCTATACCACAGGGGGCACAGGAAACACCATATATTTT. Its translation: CASSYTTGGTGNTIYF.